The 28 T cell receptor beta chains listed next were all sequenced from one sample in a study of shared clonotypes between healthy human individuals. Naivety among CD8 cells was defined by CD45RO negativity and positive CCR7 selection, thereby excluding terminally differentiated effector memory CD45RA+ cells. Only in-frame clones appear in the TCRdb table, and some are missing; sequencing was by immunoSEQ multiplex PCR. This table has around 600,000 clones, 90% to 95% appearing once. Material: naive CD8+ T cells sorted from blood. Receptors were obtained from a young woman in good health.

The chain combines TRBV6-5 with TRBJ2-5; D not certain. The CDR3 length is 13 residues. Between the trimmed V and J ends, which lost 2 bases and 7 bases, there was a span of 11 bases. Germline V gives CDR1 MNHEY, CDR2 SVGAGI. The CDR3, as DNA: TGTGCCAGCAGTTACGGGGTTGGATGGACCCAGTACTTC. It yields the protein CASSYGVGWTQYF.

The chain employs TRBV7-9 and TRBJ2-3; TRBD1 agrees at 7 bases. V lost 4 bases and J lost 0; bases outside the gene matches: 10. Germline V gene data show CDR1 as SEHNR and CDR2 as FQNEAQ (reference sequence). The CDR3 length is 17 residues. The CDR3 spells CASSSEGAGKSTDTQYF. CDR3 nucleotide sequence: TGTGCCAGCAGCTCAGAGGGGGCAGGGAAAAGCACAGATACGCAGTATTTT.

The CDR3 coding sequence is TGCAGCGAAAGGATAGTCGGGTACAATGAGCAGTTCTTC. Translating it yields CSERIVGYNEQFF. This chain links TRBV29-1 with TRBJ2-1; D remains unclear. There are 13 residues in the CDR3. Trimming stripped 7 bases from V and 4 bases from J, with 14 bases between. Per germline, CDR1 SQVTM and CDR2 ANQGSEA.

J is TRBJ2-7 and V is TRBV27; the D call may be TRBD1 or TRBD2 (5 bases each). The CDR3 is 15 amino acids. V lost 6 bases and J 3 bases, leaving 18 bases between the germline ends. Looked up from germline, CDR1 is MNHEY and CDR2 is SMNVEV (reference sequence). The CDR3 is CASSPSWGRDYEQYF. The CDR3 region has the DNA TGTGCCAGCAGCCCGAGTTGGGGACGCGACTACGAGCAGTACTTC.

This chain joins TRBV7-8 and TRBJ2-1; 7 bases are shared with TRBD2. Germline CDR1 reads SGHVS; CDR2 reads FQNEAQ. J gave up 10 bases and V 3 bases, and 9 bases lay outside the gene matches. This CDR3 has 14 residues. CDR3 residues: CASSLGLTPGEQFF. CDR3 sequence (DNA): TGTGCCAGCAGCTTGGGACTAACCCCAGGGGAGCAGTTCTTC.

The V and J genes are TRBV21-1 and TRBJ2-7; TRBD1, the D gene given by the table, was not confirmed from the DNA. TRBV21-1 has pseudogene status. The CDR3 sequence is 16 residues long. CDR3 loop: CASSQRNPRGLSEQYF. The CDR3 DNA reads TGTGCCAGCAGCCAAAGAAATCCCAGGGGGCTAAGCGAGCAGTACTTC.

CDR3 region: CASSRLAENDNEQFF. In DNA, the CDR3 is TGTGCCAGCAGCCGACTAGCGGAGAACGACAATGAGCAGTTCTTC. The chain combines TRBV7-9 with TRBJ2-1; 9 bases match TRBD2. The CDR3 is 15 residues long. Germline values: CDR1 SEHNR, CDR2 FQNEAQ (reference sequence). J gave up 5 bases and V 5 bases, and 7 bases lay outside the gene matches.

Notes on this clone: Other DNA sequences in this specimen translate into the identical CDR3. The chain is built from TRBV27 and TRBJ2-7, with D perhaps being TRBD1 or TRBD2 (5 bases each). This CDR3 has 13 residues. Germline CDR1 reads MNHEY; CDR2 reads SMNVEV (reference sequence). The V and J ends lost 0 bases and 3 bases respectively, with 6 bases between them. The CDR3 here is CASSLSGVYEQYF. CDR3 nucleotides: TGTGCCAGCAGTTTATCGGGGGTCTACGAGCAGTACTTC.

The J gene is TRBJ2-4, the V gene TRBV9, with unresolved D. The V end lost 3 bases, the J end lost 9 bases, and 10 bases lay between the germline ends. This CDR3 spans 12 amino acids. The V gene's germline CDR1 is SGDLS and CDR2 YYNGEE. CDR3 nucleotides: TGTGCCAGCAGCGGGGCGAGTGGCATTCAGTACTTC. Residues: CASSGASGIQYF.

The J gene is TRBJ1-5, the V gene TRBV30, with D perhaps TRBD1 (5 bases). This CDR3 is 13 amino acids long. Per the germline V gene, CDR1 is GTSNPN and CDR2 is SVGIG (reference sequence). The V end lost 0 bases, the J end lost 7 bases, and 10 bases lay between the germline ends. CDR3 amino acids: CAWSVGVEQPQHF. CDR3 in DNA: TGTGCCTGGAGTGTGGGGGTGGAGCAGCCCCAGCATTTT.

The CDR3 region is CASRWTDTQYF. In nucleotides, the CDR3 is TGTGCCAGCAGGTGGACAGATACGCAGTATTTT. The gene calls are TRBV2 and TRBJ2-3; no reliable D call. CDR3 length: 11 residues. Germline V gene sequence: CDR1 SNHLY, CDR2 FYNNEI. The V and J ends lost 6 bases and 3 bases respectively, with 4 bases between them.

The chain couples TRBV11-1 to TRBJ2-7, with TRBD2 matching over 7 bases. Trimming cost V 5 bases and J 4 bases; bases outside gene matches: 8. The CDR3 length is 14 residues. Germline-derived CDR1 and CDR2 are SGHAT and FQDESV (reference sequence). This CDR3 reads CASSMNSGWYEQYF. The CDR3 DNA reads TGTGCCAGCAGCATGAATAGCGGGTGGTACGAGCAGTACTTC.

The rearrangement uses TRBV30 and TRBJ1-1; 7 bases agree with TRBD1. V lost 1 base to trimming and J lost 8 bases; unmatched junction nucleotides: 7. CDR1 and CDR2 (germline): GTSNPN, SVGIG (reference sequence). This CDR3 has 13 residues. The CDR3 is CAWSGTGAGEAFF. CDR3 coding DNA: TGTGCCTGGAGTGGCACAGGGGCTGGAGAAGCTTTCTTT. The full variable domain, rest sourced from reference TRBV30 and TRBJ1-1, is SQTIHQWPATLVQPVGSPLSLECTVEGTSNPNLYWYRQAAGRGLQLLFYSVGIGQISSEVPQNLSASRPQDRQFILSSKKLLLSDSGFYLCAWSGTGAGEAFFGQGTRLTVV.

V is TRBV19 and J is TRBJ2-3; 14 bases match TRBD2. The CDR3 loop spans 17 amino acids. Losses at the gene ends were 8 bases for V and 1 base for J; bases not matched to a gene: 8. Germline V gene sequence: CDR1 LNHDA, CDR2 SQIVND (reference sequence). CDR3 protein: CASQGGTSGRGTDTQYF. CDR3 in DNA: TGTGCCAGTCAAGGGGGGACTAGCGGGAGAGGCACAGATACGCAGTATTTT.

CDR3 nucleotides: TGTGCCATCAGTGATGGGAGGGACATTTCCGAGAATGAGCAGTTCTTC. Translating gives CAISDGRDISENEQFF. The chain carries TRBV10-3 and TRBJ2-1; TRBD2 is a possible D gene (7 bases). Per germline, CDR1 ENHRY and CDR2 SYGVKD. Trimming shortened V by 3 bases and J by 7 bases, and 19 bases separated the two germline ends. The CDR3 length is 16 residues.

The chain carries TRBV4-1 and TRBJ1-1; D may be TRBD1 (5 bases). This CDR3 is built from 13 residues. Trimming took off 1 base at V and 8 bases at J, with 11 bases between the two ends. Germline assignment: CDR1 MGHRA and CDR2 YSYEKL. CDR3 DNA: TGCGCCAGCAGCCAAGTCGGGACCTTGGAAGCTTTCTTT. It specifies CASSQVGTLEAFF.

This clone came up once. The chain is built from TRBV13 and TRBJ2-7; no firm D call. Trimming pared 1 base from V and 4 bases from J, leaving 14 bases between. The CDR3 spans 15 residues. The germline V gene encodes CDR1 PRHDT and CDR2 FYEKMQ (reference sequence). DNA for the CDR3: TGTGCCAGCAGCTTAGAAGGGCCTAAAGGATACGAGCAGTACTTC. Translated, it gives CASSLEGPKGYEQYF.

The genes are TRBV19 and TRBJ2-7, with a weak D call TRBD2 (7 bases). Trimming shortened V by 1 base and J by 3 bases, and 13 bases separated the two germline ends. Germline CDR1 LNHDA, CDR2 SQIVND (reference sequence). This CDR3 is built from 15 residues. The CDR3 protein is CASSIGAGANYEQYF. The CDR3 DNA sequence: TGTGCCAGTAGTATAGGTGCGGGGGCGAACTACGAGCAGTACTTC.

Turning to this clone: Other nucleotide sequences in the sample specify the same CDR3. The genes are TRBV28 and TRBJ1-3; D is uncertain. CDR3 size: 14 residues. V was cut by 3 bases and J by 4 bases, with 10 bases left in between. Looked up from germline, CDR1 is MDHEN and CDR2 is SYDVKM. The CDR3 nucleotides read TGTGCCAGCAGTTTTTTGGGTTCCGGAAACACCATATATTTT. Translating gives CASSFLGSGNTIYF.

The CDR3 here is CASRDSFQETQYF. CDR3 bases: TGTGCCAGCCGGGACAGTTTCCAAGAGACCCAGTACTTC. The chain links TRBV27 to TRBJ2-5, with 7 bases aligning to TRBD1. Per germline, CDR1 MNHEY and CDR2 SMNVEV (reference sequence). V shed 8 bases, J shed 1 base, and the junction held 4 bases outside the gene matches. CDR3 size: 13 residues.

J is TRBJ2-3 and V is TRBV30; 8 bases agree with TRBD2. The CDR3 is 14 amino acids. V gave up 5 bases and J gave up 2 bases; unmatched junction bases: 6. From germline, CDR1 is GTSNPN and CDR2 SVGIG (reference sequence). The CDR3 region is CAWGTSFSTDTQYF. As DNA, the CDR3 is TGTGCCTGGGGGACTAGTTTTTCCACAGATACGCAGTATTTT.

V usage is TRBV4-1 and J usage is TRBJ2-7; possibly TRBD2 for D (6 bases). This CDR3 has 16 amino acids. Germline V lookup: CDR1 MGHRA, CDR2 YSYEKL. V was trimmed by 4 bases and J by 2 bases, leaving 18 bases between them. CDR3 DNA sequence: TGCGCCAGCAGCCCCACCGTTGGGGACTTCACCTACGAGCAGTACTTC. It specifies CASSPTVGDFTYEQYF.

The V and J genes are TRBV2 and TRBJ2-7; D may match TRBD1 or TRBD2 (5 bases each). CDR1 is SNHLY, CDR2 FYNNEI, per germline. The CDR3 length is 14 residues. Trimming removed 1 base from V and 3 bases from J, with 10 bases in between. CDR3 in amino acids: CASSEVGGFYEQYF. CDR3 in DNA: TGTGCCAGCAGTGAAGTTGGGGGTTTCTACGAGCAGTACTTC.

This clone was recorded once. The chain combines TRBV19 with TRBJ1-5; D not certain. Trimming took off 4 bases at V and 7 bases at J, with 8 bases between the two ends. The germline gives CDR1 LNHDA, CDR2 SQIVND (reference sequence). The CDR3 spans 12 residues. The CDR3 bases are TGTGCCAGTAGTAATTGGTCCCAGCCCCAGCATTTT. Amino acids: CASSNWSQPQHF.

As regards this clone: Other DNA variants within this sample encode the same CDR3. The V call is TRBV27, the J call TRBJ2-7; D might be TRBD1 or TRBD2, each matching 5 bases. This CDR3 spans 13 amino acids. Trimming shortened V by 6 bases and J by 3 bases, and 12 bases separated the two germline ends. Germline V gives CDR1 MNHEY, CDR2 SMNVEV (reference sequence). Here the CDR3 reads CASRPGTGYEQYF. The CDR3 region has the DNA TGTGCCAGCAGGCCGGGGACGGGCTACGAGCAGTACTTC.

The chain is built from TRBV4-1 and TRBJ1-4; the D is unclear. There are 15 residues in the CDR3. V was clipped by 1 base and J by 8 bases, with 14 bases between them. Germline V gene data show CDR1 as MGHRA and CDR2 as YSYEKL. The chain's CDR3 is CASSQALWLEEKLFF. In nucleotides, the CDR3 is TGCGCCAGCAGCCAAGCATTATGGTTGGAAGAAAAACTGTTTTTT.

The table lists this clone with a count of one. The genes are TRBV4-2 and TRBJ1-5; tentatively, D is TRBD1 (6 bases). Germline V gene sequence: CDR1 LGHNA, CDR2 YNFKEQ. V shed 6 bases and J shed 7 bases, with 13 bases lying between them. The CDR3 loop spans 13 amino acids. The CDR3 reads CASRLTGNQPQHF. The CDR3 coding sequence is TGTGCCAGCAGGTTAACAGGGAACCAGCCCCAGCATTTT.

CDR3 sequence (DNA): TGCGCCAGCAGTCAATCCCCGCAGGCCTACGAGCAGTACTTC. Protein product: CASSQSPQAYEQYF. V usage is TRBV23-1 and J usage is TRBJ2-7; D unresolved. TRBV23-1 is noted as an ORF with a role that remains uncertain. V shed 0 bases and J shed 2 bases, with 8 bases lying between them. This CDR3 is 14 amino acids long.